The sequence of this T cell receptor beta chain was determined in a study of OX40 agonist ivuxolimab in advanced cancers. Germline values: CDR1 MGHRA, CDR2 YSYEKL. The CDR3 contains 15 residues. Between the trimmed V and J ends, which lost 0 bases and 3 bases, there was a span of 10 bases. Sequencing was performed with immunoSEQ multiplex PCR; in TCRdb, only in-frame clones are kept and a portion is missing. The top ten hold roughly 3.5% of the sample, which has around 94,000 clones, 80% to 95% seen once. This TCR was sampled from an adult with an advanced solid tumor such as melanoma, head and neck, liver or kidney cancer. The sample consisted of CD4+ or CD8+ T cells sorted from blood, taken in a trial of the OX40 agonist ivuxolimab. The rearrangement uses TRBV4-1 and TRBJ2-3, with D maybe TRBD2 (5 bases). In nucleotides, the CDR3 is TGCGCCAGCAGCCAAGATAACGGGGTGACAGATACGCAGTATTTT. It is translated as CASSQDNGVTDTQYF.